Below are 6 T cell receptor beta chains sequenced from a single sample in a study of CD8+CD57+ T cells in acquired aplastic anemia. Patients picked for sequencing had shown CD8+CD57+ cell expansion detected by flow cytometry. Genomic DNA served as template for TCR beta VDJ and CDR3 profiling. MiXCR, applied by TCRdb to the reads, yields one record per CDR3 protein. The profile shows approximately 470,000 distinct CDR3 sequences, around a third of them singletons. The sample comprised sorted CD4+, CD8+, or CD8+CD57+ T cells (not recorded which) from PBMCs. The receptors derive from a human donor with aplastic anemia.

The V gene is TRBV14, the J gene TRBJ2-3; D may be TRBD1 (6 bases). The CDR3 has 15 amino acids. Germline-derived CDR1 and CDR2 are SGHDN and FVKESK. Trimming shortened V by 4 bases and J by 5 bases, and 16 bases separated the two germline ends. CDR3: CASSPGTPHRDTQYF. As DNA, the CDR3 is TGTGCCAGCAGCCCTGGGACACCACACAGAGATACGCAGTATTTT.

The sample holds many counts of this clonotype. The chain links TRBV2 to TRBJ1-6; D is unresolved. V lost 9 bases to trimming and J lost 2 bases, with 11 bases between them. The CDR3 contains 14 residues. The V gene's germline CDR1 is SNHLY and CDR2 FYNNEI. The CDR3 sequence: CARRIGPYNSPLHF. The CDR3 DNA reads TGTGCCAGGCGGATTGGTCCCTATAATTCACCCCTCCACTTT.

This clonotype has a count of ten or more. This sequence joins TRBV15 and TRBJ2-3; TRBD2 matches 9 bases. Unmatched junction bases numbered 3, after V lost 2 bases and J lost 0 bases. The CDR3 consists of 16 residues. Germline lookup yields CDR1 LNHNV and CDR2 YYDKDF (reference sequence). For the CDR3, the DNA is TGTGCCACCAGCAGATTCCTAGCGGGAAGCACAGATACGCAGTATTTT. The encoded protein is CATSRFLAGSTDTQYF.

This clonotype was observed a few times. The V call is TRBV6-5, the J call TRBJ2-7, with TRBD2 identical over 8 bases. The V and J ends lost 0 bases and 2 bases, in that order; junction bases with no gene match: 6. Looked up from germline, CDR1 is MNHEY and CDR2 is SVGAGI. This CDR3 is built from 16 residues. The CDR3 loop is CASSYSGSGGTYEQYF. DNA for the CDR3: TGTGCCAGCAGTTACTCAGGGAGCGGGGGAACCTACGAGCAGTACTTC.

The J gene is TRBJ2-1, the V gene TRBV2; D is perhaps TRBD1 or TRBD2 (6 bases each). This CDR3 has 15 residues. With 2 bases removed from V and 3 bases from J, the gap between germline ends came to 11 bases. From germline, CDR1 is SNHLY and CDR2 FYNNEI. This chain's CDR3 is CASSERGAGYNEQFF. The CDR3 region has the DNA TGTGCCAGCAGTGAAAGGGGGGCCGGCTACAATGAGCAGTTCTTC.

This clonotype was counted ten times or more. J is TRBJ2-7 and V is TRBV6-1; possibly TRBD1 for D (6 bases). Trimming took off 8 bases at V and 0 bases at J, with 11 bases between the two ends. The CDR3 extends over 13 amino acids. Germline V CDR1 and CDR2: MNHNS, SASEGT. The CDR3 region has the DNA TGTGCCAGCGCTGGACAGAGCTCCTACGAGCAGTACTTC. It specifies CASAGQSSYEQYF.